A selection of T cell receptor beta chains follows, all from one sample in a study of CD4 T cells in relation to SARS-CoV-2 and coronaviruses. The repertoire was sequenced with immunoSEQ multiplex PCR; TCRdb's copy has only in-frame clones and lacks some. Of some 69,000 clones listed, 94% were seen once; the top ten hold roughly 0.14%. The sequenced sample consisted of naive CD4+ T cells from PBMCs. These receptors were obtained from a human donor in good health. Both conserved end residues are part of each CDR3. Each record gives: J gene, clone size, V gene, D gene, CDR3 protein, CDR3 DNA. The D gene is left open where the match is weak. Clone sizes are given selectively: once, few, many, or a class where the clone is expanded.

TRBJ1-5	.	TRBV19	TRBD1	CASSVKGQGARGPQHF	TGTGCCAGTAGTGTAAAGGGACAGGGGGCCCGGGGGCCCCAGCATTTT
TRBJ2-2	.	TRBV24-1	.	CATSGASGDTGELFF	TGTGCCACCAGTGGGGCCTCCGGGGACACCGGGGAGCTGTTTTTT
TRBJ2-1	.	TRBV29-1	TRBD2	CSVPGGGNEQFF	TGCAGCGTTCCGGGGGGGGGCAATGAGCAGTTCTTC
TRBJ2-3	.	TRBV27	.	CATRILSTQYF	TGTGCCACCCGAATCCTAAGTACGCAGTATTTT
TRBJ1-3	.	TRBV6-5	.	CASSYSPGRGLGPIYF	TGTGCCAGCAGTTACTCTCCAGGGAGAGGCCTTGGGCCCATATATTTT
TRBJ1-6	.	TRBV28	TRBD1	CASIIRGGFSPLHF	TGTGCCAGCATAATTCGAGGGGGCTTTTCACCCCTCCACTTT
TRBJ2-2	.	TRBV6-5	.	CASSYSTPLFGELFF	TGTGCCAGCAGTTACTCGACCCCTCTCTTCGGGGAGCTGTTTTTT
TRBJ1-1	.	TRBV6-5	.	CASSYGRATEAFF	TGTGCCAGCAGTTACGGGCGGGCCACTGAAGCTTTCTTT
TRBJ1-4	.	TRBV29-1	.	CSVAIFEKLFF	TGCAGCGTTGCGATTTTCGAAAAACTGTTTTTT
TRBJ2-1	.	TRBV4-1	TRBD2	CASSQGSLAGINEQFF	TGCGCCAGCAGCCAAGGAAGCCTAGCGGGAATTAATGAGCAGTTCTTC
TRBJ1-3	few	TRBV11-2	.	CASRRGSGNTIYF	TGTGCCAGCAGACGGGGCTCTGGAAACACCATATATTTT
TRBJ2-7	.	TRBV2	.	CASSGVGQGISYEQYF	TGTGCCAGCAGTGGGGTGGGACAAGGAATCTCCTACGAGCAGTACTTC